This section outlines one T cell receptor beta chain sequence together with its context. Sample time point: peripheral blood 6 weeks after treatment start. Repertoires were generated with immunoSEQ multiplex PCR, while TCRdb's copy carries only in-frame clones and drops some. The sample records 95,000 to 150,000 clones, roughly 82% being singletons. The V end lost 4 bases, the J end lost 0 bases, and 9 bases lay between the germline ends. This CDR3 region has 14 residues. Germline V gene lookup returns CDR1 SGHRS and CDR2 YFSETQ. This record comes from a study of PD-L1 blockade in urothelial cancer. The overall study: Patients previously received 0 to 3 chemotherapy regimens. A median of roughly 150,000 T cells was found in the blood samples. Blood analysis was done at 3 weeks (second dose) and 6 weeks after treatment began.

The chain joins TRBV5-1 to TRBJ2-3; D perhaps matches TRBD1 (6 bases). The TCR was taken from a man aged 50 to 59 with urothelial cancer. Sequenced here: PBMCs, sampled around atezolizumab (anti-PD-L1) treatment. The CDR3 coding sequence is TGCGCCAGCAGCCCGGGACATAGCACAGATACGCAGTATTTT. It yields the protein CASSPGHSTDTQYF.